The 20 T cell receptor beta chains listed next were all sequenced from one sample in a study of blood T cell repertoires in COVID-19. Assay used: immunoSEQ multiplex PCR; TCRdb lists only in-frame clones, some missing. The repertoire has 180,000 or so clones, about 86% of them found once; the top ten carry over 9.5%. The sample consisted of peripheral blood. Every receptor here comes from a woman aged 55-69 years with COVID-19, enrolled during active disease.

CDR3 sequence (DNA): TGTGCCTGGAGTGCAGGGGAACCCCACACTGAAGCTTTCTTT. Translation gives CAWSAGEPHTEAFF. The V gene is TRBV30, the J gene TRBJ1-1, with a weak D call TRBD1 (6 bases). The V and J ends lost 1 base and 3 bases respectively, with 12 bases between them. The length of the CDR3 is 14 residues. Germline V gene data show CDR1 as GTSNPN and CDR2 as SVGIG (reference sequence).

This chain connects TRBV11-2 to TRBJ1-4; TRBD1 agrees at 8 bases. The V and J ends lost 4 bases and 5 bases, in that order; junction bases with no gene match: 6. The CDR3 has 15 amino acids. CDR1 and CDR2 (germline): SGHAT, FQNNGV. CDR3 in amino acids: CASSSQGAWNEKLFF. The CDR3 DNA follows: TGTGCCAGCAGCTCGCAGGGGGCCTGGAATGAAAAACTGTTTTTT.

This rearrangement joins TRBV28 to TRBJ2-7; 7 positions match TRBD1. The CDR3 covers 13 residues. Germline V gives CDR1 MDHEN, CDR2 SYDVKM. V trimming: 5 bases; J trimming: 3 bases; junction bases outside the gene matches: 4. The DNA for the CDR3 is TGTGCCAGCAGTACGACAGGGTTCTACGAGCAGTACTTC. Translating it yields CASSTTGFYEQYF.

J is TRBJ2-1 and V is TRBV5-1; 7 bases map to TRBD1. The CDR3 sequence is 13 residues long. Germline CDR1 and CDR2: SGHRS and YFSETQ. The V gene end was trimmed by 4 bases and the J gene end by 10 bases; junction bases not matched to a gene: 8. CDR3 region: CASSITGAREQFF. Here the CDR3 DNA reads TGCGCCAGCAGCATAACAGGGGCGAGGGAGCAGTTCTTC.

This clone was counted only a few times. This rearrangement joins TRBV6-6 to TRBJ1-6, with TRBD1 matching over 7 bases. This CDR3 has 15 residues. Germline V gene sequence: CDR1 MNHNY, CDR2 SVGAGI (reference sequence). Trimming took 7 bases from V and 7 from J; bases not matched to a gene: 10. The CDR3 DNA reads TGTGCCAGCACCCGAAACAGGGGCTGGAATTCACCCCTCCACTTT. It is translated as CASTRNRGWNSPLHF.

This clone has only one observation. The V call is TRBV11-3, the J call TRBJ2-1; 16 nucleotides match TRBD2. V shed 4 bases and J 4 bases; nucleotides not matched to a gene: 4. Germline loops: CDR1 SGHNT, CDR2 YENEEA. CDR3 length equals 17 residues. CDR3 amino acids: CASSSQGLAGGYNEQFF. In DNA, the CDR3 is TGTGCCAGCAGCTCCCAGGGACTAGCGGGAGGGTACAATGAGCAGTTCTTC.

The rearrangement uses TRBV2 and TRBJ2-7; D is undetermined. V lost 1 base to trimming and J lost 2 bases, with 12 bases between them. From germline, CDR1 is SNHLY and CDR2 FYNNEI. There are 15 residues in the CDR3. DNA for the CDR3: TGTGCCAGCAGTGAAGGCCAGGCTATAGCCTACGAGCAGTACTTC. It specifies CASSEGQAIAYEQYF. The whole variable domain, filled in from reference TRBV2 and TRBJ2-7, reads EPEVTQTPSHQVTQMGQEVILRCVPISNHLYFYWYRQILGQKVEFLVSFYNNEISEKSEIFDDQFSVERPDGSNFTLKIRSTKLEDSAMYFCASSEGQAIAYEQYFGPGTRLTVT.

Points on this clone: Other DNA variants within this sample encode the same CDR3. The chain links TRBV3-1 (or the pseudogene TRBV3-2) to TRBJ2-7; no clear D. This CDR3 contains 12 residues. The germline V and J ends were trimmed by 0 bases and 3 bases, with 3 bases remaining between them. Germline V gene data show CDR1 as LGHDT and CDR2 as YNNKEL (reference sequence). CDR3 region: CASSQDLYEQYF. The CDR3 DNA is TGTGCCAGCAGCCAAGATCTCTACGAGCAGTACTTC.

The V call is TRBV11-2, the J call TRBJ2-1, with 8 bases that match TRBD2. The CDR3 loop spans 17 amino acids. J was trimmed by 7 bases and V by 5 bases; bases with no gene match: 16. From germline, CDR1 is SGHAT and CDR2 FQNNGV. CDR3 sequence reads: CASSAPGWREDVNEQFF. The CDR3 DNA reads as TGTGCCAGCAGCGCCCCCGGCTGGCGGGAGGATGTGAATGAGCAGTTCTTC.

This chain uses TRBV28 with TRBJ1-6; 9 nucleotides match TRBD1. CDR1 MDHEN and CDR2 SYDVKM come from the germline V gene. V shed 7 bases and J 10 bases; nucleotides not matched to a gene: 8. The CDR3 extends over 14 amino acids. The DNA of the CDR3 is TGTGCCAGCAACCATACAGGGGGCTTGTCACCCCTCCACTTT. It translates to CASNHTGGLSPLHF.

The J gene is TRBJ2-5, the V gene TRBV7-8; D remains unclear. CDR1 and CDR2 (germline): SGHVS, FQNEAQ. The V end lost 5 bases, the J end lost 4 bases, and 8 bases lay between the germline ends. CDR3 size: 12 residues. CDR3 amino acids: CASSRPGETQYF. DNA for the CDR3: TGTGCCAGCAGCCGCCCGGGAGAGACCCAGTACTTC.

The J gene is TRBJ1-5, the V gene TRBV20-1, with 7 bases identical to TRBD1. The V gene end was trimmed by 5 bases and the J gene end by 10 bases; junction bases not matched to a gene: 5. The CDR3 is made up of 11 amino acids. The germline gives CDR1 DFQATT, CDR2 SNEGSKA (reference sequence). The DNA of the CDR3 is TGCAGTGCTTTTCAGGGGGGCCCCCAGCATTTT. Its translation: CSAFQGGPQHF.

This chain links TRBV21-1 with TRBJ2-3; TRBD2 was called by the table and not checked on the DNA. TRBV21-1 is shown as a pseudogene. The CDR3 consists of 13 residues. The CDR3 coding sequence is TGTGCCAGCAGCAAAGGAGTACCAGATACGCAGTATTTT. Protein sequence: CASSKGVPDTQYF.

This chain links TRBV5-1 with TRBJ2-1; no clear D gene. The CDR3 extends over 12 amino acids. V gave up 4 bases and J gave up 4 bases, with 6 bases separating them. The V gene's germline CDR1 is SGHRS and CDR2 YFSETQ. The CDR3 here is CASSPIYNEQFF. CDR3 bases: TGCGCCAGCAGCCCCATTTACAATGAGCAGTTCTTC.

The CDR3 sequence is CASIQDSNQPQHF. The CDR3 region has the DNA TGCGCCAGCATCCAGGATAGCAATCAGCCCCAGCATTTT. J is TRBJ1-5 and V is TRBV10-1; D remains unclear. The CDR3 is made up of 13 amino acids. From germline, CDR1 is WNHNN and CDR2 SYGVQD (reference sequence). V gave up 7 bases and J gave up 0 bases, with 7 bases separating them.

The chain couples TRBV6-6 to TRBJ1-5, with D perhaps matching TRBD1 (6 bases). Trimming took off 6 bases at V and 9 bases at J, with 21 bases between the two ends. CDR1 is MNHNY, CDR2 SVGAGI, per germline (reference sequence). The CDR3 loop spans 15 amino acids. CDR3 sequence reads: CASREDRNPWRPQHF. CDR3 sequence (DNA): TGTGCCAGCAGAGAGGACAGAAATCCTTGGCGGCCCCAGCATTTT.

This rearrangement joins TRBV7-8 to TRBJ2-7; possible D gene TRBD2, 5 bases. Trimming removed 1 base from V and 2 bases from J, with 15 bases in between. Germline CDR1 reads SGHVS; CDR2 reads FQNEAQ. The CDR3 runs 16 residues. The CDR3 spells CASSLGVTGKPYEQYF. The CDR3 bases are TGTGCCAGCAGCTTAGGTGTCACGGGAAAACCCTACGAGCAGTACTTC.

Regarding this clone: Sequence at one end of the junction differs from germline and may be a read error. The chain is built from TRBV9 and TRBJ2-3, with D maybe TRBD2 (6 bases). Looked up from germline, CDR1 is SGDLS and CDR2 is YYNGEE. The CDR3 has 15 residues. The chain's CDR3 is CASTVGGYPADTQYF. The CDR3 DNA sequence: TGTGCCAGCACCGTAGGAGGGTACCCGGCAGATACGCAGTATTTT.

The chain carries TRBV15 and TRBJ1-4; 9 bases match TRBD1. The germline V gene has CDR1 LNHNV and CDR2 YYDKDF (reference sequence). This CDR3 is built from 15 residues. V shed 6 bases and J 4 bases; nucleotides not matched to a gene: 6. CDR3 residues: CATSGTGLSNEKLFF. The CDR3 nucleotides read TGTGCCACCAGTGGGACAGGGCTTAGTAATGAAAAACTGTTTTTT.

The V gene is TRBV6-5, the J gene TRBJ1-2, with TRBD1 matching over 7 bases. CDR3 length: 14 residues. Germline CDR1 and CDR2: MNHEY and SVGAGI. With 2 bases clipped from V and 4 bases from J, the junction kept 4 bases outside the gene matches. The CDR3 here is CASSYPGQVYGYTF. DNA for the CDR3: TGTGCCAGCAGTTACCCCGGACAGGTCTATGGCTACACCTTC.